A selection of T cell receptor beta chains follows, all from one sample in a study of blood T cell repertoires in COVID-19. Measured with immunoSEQ multiplex PCR; TCRdb has only the in-frame clones, and not every one. The data contain 100,000 to 150,000 clones, more than 75% of them singletons. The sequenced sample was peripheral blood. The receptors were gathered from a woman aged 60-75 years with acute or convalescent COVID-19. Both conserved end residues are part of each CDR3. A D gene is named only where the DNA matches it firmly. Only part of the rows carry a size: once, few, many, or a class if the clone is expanded.

j_call: TRBJ1-4; d_call: TRBD1; clone_size: few; v_call: TRBV30; cdr3_nt: TGTGCCTGTCCCGGGACAGGGAGTGGAAAACTGTTTTTT; cdr3_aa: CACPGTGSGKLFF
j_call: TRBJ2-3; d_call: TRBD1; clone_size: -; v_call: TRBV18; cdr3_nt: TGTGCCAGCTCACCAATCGGGACAGGGAACCCCCGTAGCACAGATACGCAGTATTTT; cdr3_aa: CASSPIGTGNPRSTDTQYF
j_call: TRBJ1-5; d_call: TRBD1; clone_size: once; v_call: TRBV19; cdr3_nt: TGTGCCAGTAAAAAGGACAGGGTCAATCAGCCCCAGCATTTT; cdr3_aa: CASKKDRVNQPQHF
j_call: TRBJ1-1; d_call: -; clone_size: -; v_call: TRBV7-3; cdr3_nt: TGTGCCAGCAGCCCGGCCGGAGGGAGGGTCGCTGAAGCTTTCTTT; cdr3_aa: CASSPAGGRVAEAFF
j_call: TRBJ1-3; d_call: -; clone_size: -; v_call: TRBV7-8; cdr3_nt: TGTGCCAGCAGCTTCAGGGGTGGAAACACCATATATTTT; cdr3_aa: CASSFRGGNTIYF
j_call: TRBJ2-1; d_call: TRBD2; clone_size: -; v_call: TRBV5-1; cdr3_nt: TGCGCCAGCAGCTTGGTGGCGGGAGGAGGGGACAATGAGCAGTTCTTC; cdr3_aa: CASSLVAGGGDNEQFF
j_call: TRBJ2-2; d_call: TRBD1; clone_size: -; v_call: TRBV5-6; cdr3_nt: TGTGCCAGCAGCCCACGGTGGGACAGGGACACCGGGGAGCTGTTTTTT; cdr3_aa: CASSPRWDRDTGELFF
j_call: TRBJ2-5; d_call: -; clone_size: -; v_call: TRBV21-1; cdr3_nt: TGTGCCAGCAGCAAAATCTTCGCGTTAGAGACCCAGTACTTC; cdr3_aa: CASSKIFALETQYF
j_call: TRBJ2-1; d_call: TRBD1; clone_size: -; v_call: TRBV24-1; cdr3_nt: TGTGCCACCAGTGATCGGACAGGGGGCTCCTACAATGAGCAGTTCTTC; cdr3_aa: CATSDRTGGSYNEQFF
j_call: TRBJ2-5; d_call: -; clone_size: -; v_call: TRBV7-9; cdr3_nt: TGTGCCAGCAGCTTAGTGGGCCAGATCCAAGAGACCCGGTACTTC; cdr3_aa: CASSLVGQIQETRYF
j_call: TRBJ1-6; d_call: -; clone_size: once; v_call: TRBV20-1; cdr3_nt: TGCAGTGCTAGTGTTCCCCCTGGAGGATCACCCCTCCACTTT; cdr3_aa: CSASVPPGGSPLHF
j_call: TRBJ1-2; d_call: -; clone_size: -; v_call: TRBV7-2; cdr3_nt: TGTGCCAGCAGCTTAAGTCTAACGGTTAATAACTATGGCTACACCTTC; cdr3_aa: CASSLSLTVNNYGYTF
j_call: TRBJ2-2; d_call: TRBD2; clone_size: -; v_call: TRBV9; cdr3_nt: TGTGCCAGCAGCGTAGATGGGACTAGCGGATTCACCGGGGAGCTGTTTTTT; cdr3_aa: CASSVDGTSGFTGELFF
j_call: TRBJ1-1; d_call: TRBD1; clone_size: -; v_call: TRBV5-1; cdr3_nt: TGCGCCAGCAGCTTGGCCTTCGGACAGGTGGTAGGACACGCTGAAGCTTTCTTT; cdr3_aa: CASSLAFGQVVGHAEAFF
j_call: TRBJ1-1; d_call: -; clone_size: once; v_call: TRBV3-1/TRBV3-2; cdr3_nt: TGTGCCAGCAGCTCAATGGGCATGAACACTGAAGCTTTCTTT; cdr3_aa: CASSSMGMNTEAFF
j_call: TRBJ1-2; d_call: TRBD1; clone_size: -; v_call: TRBV5-6; cdr3_nt: TGTGCCAGCAGATACCCCGGAACAGGGGAAGGAATGGGCTACACCTTC; cdr3_aa: CASRYPGTGEGMGYTF
j_call: TRBJ1-2; d_call: TRBD1; clone_size: -; v_call: TRBV6-6; cdr3_nt: TGTGCCAGCAGTCCTATTTCAGGACAGGGCGACTTCTATGGCTACACCTTC; cdr3_aa: CASSPISGQGDFYGYTF
j_call: TRBJ1-1; d_call: TRBD1; clone_size: -; v_call: TRBV5-1; cdr3_nt: TGCGCCAGCAGCTTGGGGGACAGGGAAGCTTTCTTT; cdr3_aa: CASSLGDREAFF
j_call: TRBJ1-5; d_call: TRBD1; clone_size: few; v_call: TRBV30; cdr3_nt: TGTGCCTGGCCTACAGGGGCCGGCGATCAGCCCCAGCATTTT; cdr3_aa: CAWPTGAGDQPQHF
j_call: TRBJ2-7; d_call: TRBD1; clone_size: -; v_call: TRBV9; cdr3_nt: TGTGCCAGCAGCGTAGGGAGTCCGGCCGGGACAGTCCCCTACGAGCAGTACTTC; cdr3_aa: CASSVGSPAGTVPYEQYF
j_call: TRBJ1-4; d_call: -; clone_size: -; v_call: TRBV7-9; cdr3_nt: TGTGCCAGCAGCTCCAGAACTAATGAAAAACTGTTTTTT; cdr3_aa: CASSSRTNEKLFF
j_call: TRBJ2-3; d_call: TRBD2; clone_size: -; v_call: TRBV24-1; cdr3_nt: TGTGCCACCAGTGATCATTCGAGAATGACTAGCGGGAGAAGCACAGATACGCAGTATTTT; cdr3_aa: CATSDHSRMTSGRSTDTQYF
j_call: TRBJ2-1; d_call: TRBD2; clone_size: -; v_call: TRBV19; cdr3_nt: TGTGCCAGTAGTATAGGGGGACTAGCGGGAGGCTACAATGAGCAGTTCTTC; cdr3_aa: CASSIGGLAGGYNEQFF
j_call: TRBJ2-7; d_call: TRBD2; clone_size: -; v_call: TRBV28; cdr3_nt: TGTGCCAGCAGTTTAGCGGGAGTGCTTGGCGAGCAGTACTTC; cdr3_aa: CASSLAGVLGEQYF
j_call: TRBJ1-2; d_call: -; clone_size: -; v_call: TRBV2; cdr3_nt: TGTGCCAGCAGTGGTGGGAGAAACTATGGCTACACCTTC; cdr3_aa: CASSGGRNYGYTF
j_call: TRBJ2-2; d_call: -; clone_size: -; v_call: TRBV27; cdr3_nt: TGTGCCAGCTCCATAGCGAACACCGGGGAGCTGTTTTTT; cdr3_aa: CASSIANTGELFF
j_call: TRBJ2-1; d_call: -; clone_size: once; v_call: TRBV12-3/TRBV12-4; cdr3_nt: TGTGCCAGCAGTTTAGGGCCCGCCAATGAGCAGTTCTTC; cdr3_aa: CASSLGPANEQFF
j_call: TRBJ1-2; d_call: -; clone_size: -; v_call: TRBV9; cdr3_nt: TGTGCCAGCAGCGTAGGAGTGGAGGGCAATTTGGGCTACACCTTC; cdr3_aa: CASSVGVEGNLGYTF
j_call: TRBJ2-1; d_call: TRBD2; clone_size: few; v_call: TRBV11-3; cdr3_nt: TGTGCCAGCAGCTTTAGCGGGAGCTCCTACAATGAGCAGTTCTTC; cdr3_aa: CASSFSGSSYNEQFF
j_call: TRBJ2-1; d_call: TRBD2; clone_size: once; v_call: TRBV19; cdr3_nt: TGTGCCAGTACTAGCGGGATTTCCTACAATGAGCAGTTCTTC; cdr3_aa: CASTSGISYNEQFF
j_call: TRBJ1-2; d_call: -; clone_size: few; v_call: TRBV7-9; cdr3_nt: TGTGCCAGCAGCCCCCCGGGGGGCTATGGCTACACCTTC; cdr3_aa: CASSPPGGYGYTF
j_call: TRBJ1-1; d_call: -; clone_size: -; v_call: TRBV6-2/TRBV6-3; cdr3_nt: TGTGCCAGCAGTTACTCGGGCAGGGGCACTGAAGCTTTCTTT; cdr3_aa: CASSYSGRGTEAFF
j_call: TRBJ1-1; d_call: -; clone_size: -; v_call: TRBV12-3/TRBV12-4; cdr3_nt: TGTGCCAGCAGGTTACAGGTAAACACTGAAGCTTTCTTT; cdr3_aa: CASRLQVNTEAFF